This TCR beta chain was recorded in a study of spatial heterogeneity in lung cancer. V was cut by 3 bases and J by 3 bases, with 17 bases left in between. Germline V gives CDR1 KGHSH, CDR2 LQKENI. The CDR3 has 16 residues. Remarks on this clonotype: Its target is not known.

Time point indicated: sample taken at primary tumor resection. The authors sequenced whole RNA from tumor, nontumor lung or frozen PBMC without sorting. Untreated early-stage non-small cell lung cancer patients, around 72 in total, were the donors. TCRdb processed the 5' RACE reads anew with MiXCR; each CDR3 protein has one entry. This sample has tens of thousands of distinct CDR3 sequences; approximately 5.2% occur once, and the top ten carry around 30%. Study-wide results and limits: Resection saw ubiquitous expanded tumor TCRs appear in blood more than follow-up did.

The sequenced sample was PBMCs, obtained at surgery. The sequence was collected from a female donor with early-stage non-small cell lung cancer. The chain combines TRBV18 with TRBJ2-5, with a tentative D call TRBD2 (5 bases). The CDR3 loop reads CASSPFGVASEETQYF. DNA for the CDR3: TGTGCCAGCTCACCTTTCGGGGTCGCCTCCGAAGAGACCCAGTACTTC.